A single sample is the source of the 26 T cell receptor beta chains below, sequenced in a study of T cells in Graves' hyperthyroidism and ophthalmopathy. Amplification of TCR beta CDR3 regions was performed using RNA transcripts as template. In the first-round RT-PCR of the TCR CDR3, the HTBI primer set was used. TCRdb called the multiplex PCR reads again in MiXCR, with one record for every CDR3 protein. Of under 500,000 distinct CDR3 sequences in the sample, around 15% were seen once. Sequencing was done on a sample of blood. The receptors stem from a man in his forties or fifties with Graves' ophthalmopathy.

This clonotype showed up many times. The rearrangement links TRBV7-9 to TRBJ1-5; the D is unclear. CDR1 is SEHNR, CDR2 FQNEAQ, per germline (reference sequence). The ends were cut back, 5 bases at V and 0 bases at J, with 8 bases in the middle. CDR3 length equals 14 residues. CDR3: CASSPGPSNQPQHF. The CDR3 coding sequence is TGTGCCAGCAGCCCCGGTCCTAGCAATCAGCCCCAGCATTTT.

This chain links TRBV5-4 with TRBJ1-2; 7 bases match TRBD1. The junction had 6 bases not matched to a gene; V was cut back by 0 bases and J by 7 bases. Per germline, CDR1 SGHNT and CDR2 YYREEE (reference sequence). The CDR3 has 14 amino acids. The chain's CDR3 is CASSLVGTELGYTF. DNA for the CDR3: TGTGCCAGCAGCTTGGTGGGGACAGAACTTGGCTACACCTTC. Together with reference TRBV5-4 and TRBJ1-2, the CDR3 gives the full variable domain: ETGVTQSPTHLIKTRGQQVTLRCSSQSGHNTVSWYQQALGQGPQFIFQYYREEENGRGNFPPRFSGLQFPNYSSELNVNALELDDSALYLCASSLVGTELGYTFGSGTRLTVV.

In DNA, the CDR3 is TGCGCCAGCAGAAGTTTAACGGGGGAGGGATCTGAAGCTTTCTTT. It specifies CASRSLTGEGSEAFF. The chain couples TRBV5-1 to TRBJ1-1; maybe TRBD1 (5 bases). V was clipped by 5 bases and J by 6 bases, with 20 bases between them. The CDR3 spans 15 residues. From germline, CDR1 is SGHRS and CDR2 YFSETQ.

In its sample, this clonotype was seen many times. The gene calls are TRBV10-1 and TRBJ2-5; 7 positions match TRBD2. In germline, CDR1 is WNHNN, CDR2 SYGVQD (reference sequence). V was clipped by 0 bases and J by 1 base; unmatched bases: 5. This CDR3 comprises 16 residues. CDR3 bases: TGCGCCAGCAGTGAGTCGACTCTAGCGGCCCAAGAGACCCAGTACTTC. The encoded protein is CASSESTLAAQETQYF.

This clonotype has a count of ten or more. V is TRBV2 and J is TRBJ1-1, with 8 bases that match TRBD1. Unmatched junction bases numbered 11, after V lost 7 bases and J lost 4 bases. Looked up from germline, CDR1 is SNHLY and CDR2 is FYNNEI. This CDR3 is 15 amino acids long. In DNA form, the CDR3 reads TGTGCCAGCAATGTTAAGATACAGGGGGTCACTGAAGCTTTCTTT. Protein: CASNVKIQGVTEAFF. Filled out from reference TRBV2 and TRBJ1-1, the complete variable domain reads EPEVTQTPSHQVTQMGQEVILRCVPISNHLYFYWYRQILGQKVEFLVSFYNNEISEKSEIFDDQFSVERPDGSNFTLKIRSTKLEDSAMYFCASNVKIQGVTEAFFGQGTRLTVV.

V gene TRBV11-3 combines with J gene TRBJ2-2, with TRBD2 identical over 8 bases. Germline CDR1 and CDR2: SGHNT and YENEEA. Germline trimming cut 5 bases from V and 4 bases from J; bases unmatched to any gene: 6. This CDR3 has 15 residues. The CDR3 DNA follows: TGTGCCAGCAGCCCCAGCGGGAGCGTCACCGGGGAGCTGTTTTTT. It codes for CASSPSGSVTGELFF.

This clonotype appeared many times. The chain combines TRBV15 with TRBJ2-1; the match to TRBD2 covers 7 bases. V lost 11 bases, J lost 3 bases, and 10 bases stayed unmatched. CDR3 size: 14 residues. CDR1 is LNHNV and CDR2 is YYDKDF in the germline V gene (reference sequence). The CDR3 DNA reads TGTGCCGCACGGGGCGGGAGAAGCTACAATGAGCAGTTCTTC. This gives the protein CAARGGRSYNEQFF. Complete variable domain (other parts from reference TRBV15 and TRBJ2-1): DAMVIQNPRYQVTQFGKPVTLSCSQTLNHNVMYWYQQKSSQAPKLLFHYYDKDFNNEADTPDNFQSRRPNTSFCFLDIRSPGLGDTAMYLCAARGGRSYNEQFFGPGTRLTVL.

This clonotype occurred a few times. The junction differs from germline at one of its ends, possibly a read error. The chain carries TRBV20-1 and TRBJ2-5; the D call may be TRBD1 or TRBD2 (6 bases each). CDR1 and CDR2 (germline): DFQATT, SNEGSKA (reference sequence). This CDR3 has 12 amino acids. CDR3 nucleotide sequence: TGCAGTGCTACGACTGGGGGGCAGACCCAGTGCTTC. Translated, it gives CSATTGGQTQCF.

The sample holds many counts of this clonotype. This chain uses TRBV20-1 with TRBJ1-5; D gene uncertain. This CDR3 contains 12 residues. Trimming pared 0 bases from V and 4 bases from J, leaving 4 bases between. Germline loops: CDR1 DFQATT, CDR2 SNEGSKA (reference sequence). CDR3 DNA sequence: TGCAGTGCTAGAGACCCAAATCAGCCCCAGCATTTT. Protein product: CSARDPNQPQHF.

This clonotype has a handful of counts. The CDR3, as DNA: TGTGCCAGCAGTGTGCTCGGAGGCAATGAGCAGTTCTTC. As protein: CASSVLGGNEQFF. The genes are TRBV6-1 and TRBJ2-1, with D tentatively TRBD2 (5 bases). Germline-derived CDR1 and CDR2 are MNHNS and SASEGT. The CDR3 length is 13 residues. V gave up 4 bases and J gave up 6 bases, with 10 bases separating them.

This clonotype was seen more than once but under ten times. The chain uses TRBV19 and TRBJ1-5; no reliable D call. The CDR3 spans 16 residues. V lost 3 bases, J lost 2 bases, and 14 bases lay in between. CDR1 is LNHDA, CDR2 SQIVND, per germline (reference sequence). The CDR3 nucleotides are TGTGCCAGTAGTATTGTGTGGCCTGGGGGCAATCAGCCCCAGCATTTT. Protein sequence: CASSIVWPGGNQPQHF.

V and J are TRBV6-1 and TRBJ2-7, with D perhaps given as TRBD1 or TRBD2 (5 bases each). Trimming cost V 3 bases and J 7 bases, with 13 bases left between them. CDR3 length equals 13 residues. Germline lookup yields CDR1 MNHNS and CDR2 SASEGT. The CDR3 loop reads CASSERGVWEQYF. In nucleotides, the CDR3 is TGTGCCAGCAGTGAGAGGGGAGTGTGGGAGCAGTACTTC.

V usage is TRBV24-1 and J usage is TRBJ2-5, with D hard to call. The V gene lost 2 bases and the J gene lost 3 bases, with 6 bases spanning the gap. The length of the CDR3 is 13 residues. Germline values: CDR1 KGHDR, CDR2 SFDVKD. The CDR3 region has the DNA TGTGCCACCAGTGATTACCCCGAAGAGACCCAGTACTTC. Translating gives CATSDYPEETQYF.

This chain joins TRBV28 and TRBJ1-4, with D unresolved. The germline V gene encodes CDR1 MDHEN and CDR2 SYDVKM. V was shortened by 6 bases and J by 5 bases, with 13 bases between the two germline ends. This CDR3 region has 14 residues. The DNA of the CDR3 is TGTGCCAGCAGGCCCGAGACGCTAAATGAAAAACTGTTTTTT. Its protein product is CASRPETLNEKLFF.

In this sample, this clonotype turned up a few times. V gene TRBV2 combines with J gene TRBJ1-2; tentatively, D is TRBD1 (6 bases). CDR3 length: 13 amino acids. Germline V gene sequence: CDR1 SNHLY, CDR2 FYNNEI. Trimming left V 4 bases short and J 6 bases short, with 12 bases between. The CDR3, as DNA: TGTGCCAGCAGTGCTCAGGGGACCCATGGCTACACCTTC. This sequence encodes CASSAQGTHGYTF.

The V and J genes are TRBV11-1 and TRBJ2-1; D may correspond to TRBD1 or TRBD2 (5 bases each). This CDR3 is 16 amino acids long. V gave up 4 bases and J gave up 8 bases, with 21 bases separating them. CDR1 SGHAT and CDR2 FQDESV come from the germline V gene (reference sequence). CDR3: CASSSVGRPGIDEQFF. CDR3 DNA: TGTGCCAGCAGCTCAGTGGGACGGCCGGGTATCGATGAGCAGTTCTTC.

This chain connects TRBV19 to TRBJ2-1; D gene uncertain. Germline V gene data show CDR1 as LNHDA and CDR2 as SQIVND (reference sequence). The CDR3 has 17 amino acids. With 5 bases removed from V and 2 bases from J, the gap between germline ends came to 19 bases. Written as DNA, the CDR3 is TGTGCCAGTAGTTACAATTGGGTAGGCTTAGCCTACAATGAGCAGTTCTTC. This gives the protein CASSYNWVGLAYNEQFF.

This clonotype occurred a few times. In nucleotides, the CDR3 is TGCAGTGCTAGGATCTCCGACGGTAATCAGCCCCAGCATTTT. This translates into CSARISDGNQPQHF. The rearrangement joins TRBV20-1 to TRBJ1-5; D is unresolved. Germline V gene data show CDR1 as DFQATT and CDR2 as SNEGSKA (reference sequence). V lost 3 bases, J lost 4 bases, and 13 bases lay in between. The CDR3 totals 14 residues.

This clonotype was observed at least ten times. The V gene is TRBV12-3 or TRBV12-4, the J gene TRBJ1-5; D gene uncertain. This CDR3 contains 13 residues. The V and J ends lost 5 bases and 7 bases respectively, with 12 bases between them. CDR3 nucleotide sequence: TGTGCCAGCAGTCTTCTCCAAAGGCAGCCCCAGCATTTT. Translated: CASSLLQRQPQHF.

This clonotype has at least ten counts. V is TRBV2 and J is TRBJ2-1; the D is unclear. V dropped 6 bases and J dropped 11 bases, with 8 bases sitting between them. The CDR3 is made up of 10 amino acids. Germline CDR1 and CDR2: SNHLY and FYNNEI. CDR3: CASSLDKQFF. The CDR3 DNA reads as TGTGCCAGCAGCCTGGATAAGCAGTTCTTC.

The chain employs TRBV4-1 and TRBJ2-1; 14 bases line up with TRBD2. The CDR3 length is 15 residues. Per germline, CDR1 MGHRA and CDR2 YSYEKL. After removal of 3 bases from V and 9 bases from J, the junction contained 4 bases not matched to a gene. CDR3 residues: CASSQGLAGVSEQFF. DNA of the CDR3: TGCGCCAGCAGCCAGGGACTAGCGGGAGTATCTGAGCAGTTCTTC.

Ten or more counts support this clonotype. CDR3 DNA sequence: TGTGCCAGCAGCTTAGTCGTTGGGACAGGGGGCACAATCTACGAGCAGTACTTC. It codes for CASSLVVGTGGTIYEQYF. The chain uses TRBV11-3 and TRBJ2-7; 12 bases agree with TRBD1. After removal of 1 base from V and 3 bases from J, the junction contained 10 bases not matched to a gene. The CDR3 loop spans 18 amino acids. The V gene's germline CDR1 is SGHNT and CDR2 YENEEA.

This clonotype was seen many times. The chain joins TRBV5-1 to TRBJ2-7; a weak D match, TRBD1 (5 bases). Germline assignment: CDR1 SGHRS and CDR2 YFSETQ. V lost 9 bases, J lost 3 bases, and 25 bases lay in between. The CDR3 covers 16 residues. CDR3: CATQPKSGRVVYEQYF. The CDR3 bases are TGCGCCACACAGCCTAAAAGTGGCAGGGTCGTCTACGAGCAGTACTTC.

This clonotype was picked up many times. The rearrangement joins TRBV5-5 to TRBJ1-2; D uncertain. From germline, CDR1 is SGHKS and CDR2 YYEKEE (reference sequence). The CDR3 loop spans 12 amino acids. V was pared by 4 bases and J by 7 bases, with 11 bases between. CDR3 DNA: TGTGCCAGCAGCCTCAGAGCCGGTGGCTACACCTTC. Its protein product is CASSLRAGGYTF.

This clonotype was found many times. The J gene is TRBJ2-2, the V gene TRBV11-2, with D perhaps assigned TRBD1 or TRBD2 (5 bases each). There are 14 residues in the CDR3. Trimming stripped 5 bases from V and 6 bases from J, with 13 bases between. The germline V gene has CDR1 SGHAT and CDR2 FQNNGV. The CDR3 region has the DNA TGTGCCAGCAGCCTAGGGACGAGATCCGGGGAGCTGTTTTTT. Residues: CASSLGTRSGELFF.

V usage is TRBV11-2 and J usage is TRBJ2-3, with unresolved D. The CDR3 consists of 15 residues. V lost 1 base and J 6 bases, leaving 14 bases between the germline ends. Looked up from germline, CDR1 is SGHAT and CDR2 is FQNNGV. CDR3 nucleotide sequence: TGTGCCAGCAGCTTAGCCGGCCGGAGTTGGGATACGCAGTATTTT. Translated, it gives CASSLAGRSWDTQYF.